This TCR beta chain was profiled in a study of cytomegalovirus exposure and HLA in healthy donors. Notes on the study in general: Most TCR sequences proved rare, with some public TCRs found in many donors. A subsequent analysis found that TCR clusters from the first cohort also tended to co-occur in the approximately 130 validation repertoires, with around 94% of cluster scores above 0. Testing in vitro showed a few CMV-associated chains specific for CMV antigens. Cytomegalovirus status was reportedly diagnosed by the classifier with high sensitivity and specificity.

The protocol was immunoSEQ multiplex PCR, while the TCRdb copy is restricted to in-frame clones and leaves out a portion. The repertoire holds around 150,000 clones, with 80% to 90% as singletons. In the case of this clone: As yet, its antigen is unknown.

V was clipped by 6 bases and J by 1 base, with 13 bases between them. The CDR3 consists of 15 residues. The germline gives CDR1 MDHEN, CDR2 SYDVKM. The clonotype comes from a woman aged 18-29 years in good health and CMV-seropositive. The chain employs TRBV28 and TRBJ2-1, with D unresolved. Sequencing input: PBMCs. The CDR3 DNA follows: TGTGCCAGCAGGACCCCCCTCAGGTCCTACAATGAGCAGTTCTTC. This sequence encodes CASRTPLRSYNEQFF.